The present T cell receptor beta chain was sequenced within a study of T cells in Graves' hyperthyroidism and ophthalmopathy. Overall study findings and caveats: The blood repertoire included most of the expanded thyroid clonotypes above 0.001.

Between the trimmed V and J ends, which lost 6 bases and 8 bases, there was a span of 22 bases. Germline V gives CDR1 MNHEY, CDR2 SMNVEV (reference sequence). CDR3 length: 16 amino acids. As to this clonotype: The antigen remains undetermined.

The investigators amplified TCR beta CDR3 regions from RNA transcripts. Initially, a first-round RT-PCR of the TCR CDR3 employed the HTBI primer set. TCRdb called the multiplex PCR reads again in MiXCR, with one record for every CDR3 protein. The profile shows 500,000 or so distinct CDR3 sequences, about 16% of them singletons. The receptor was isolated from a woman younger than 45 with Graves' ophthalmopathy. Sequenced: blood. The chain is built from TRBV27 and TRBJ1-4; D remains ambiguous. This chain's CDR3 is CASSPLEINIREKLFF. The CDR3 DNA reads TGTGCCAGCAGCCCACTTGAGATCAACATACGGGAAAAACTGTTTTTT.